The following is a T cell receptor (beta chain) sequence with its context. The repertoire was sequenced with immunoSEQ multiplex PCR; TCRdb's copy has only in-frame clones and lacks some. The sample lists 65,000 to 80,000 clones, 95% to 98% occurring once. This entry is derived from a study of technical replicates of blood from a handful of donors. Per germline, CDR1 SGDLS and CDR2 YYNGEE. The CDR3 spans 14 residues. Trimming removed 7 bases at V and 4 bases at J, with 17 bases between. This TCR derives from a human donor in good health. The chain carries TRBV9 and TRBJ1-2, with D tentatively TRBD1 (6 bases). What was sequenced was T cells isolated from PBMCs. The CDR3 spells CASAGGGGPYGYTF. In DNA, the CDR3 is TGTGCCAGCGCCGGCGGGGGGGGCCCCTATGGCTACACCTTC.